This T cell receptor (beta chain) was captured in a study of cytomegalovirus exposure and HLA in healthy donors. Overall study context: Inside one of the first data releases sat about 85 million unique TCRs taken from HLA-typed donors.

V gave up 2 bases and J gave up 6 bases, with 14 bases separating them. Germline-derived CDR1 and CDR2 are SGHTS and YDEGEE. This CDR3 region has 14 residues. Remarks on this clone: Antigen specificity is unknown.

The study ran its PCR with 60 Vbeta and 13 Jbeta primers. The repertoire was sequenced with immunoSEQ multiplex PCR; TCRdb's copy has only in-frame clones and lacks some. The top ten clones hold approximately 4.5% of a sample with more than 95,000 clones, roughly three quarters of them seen once. Findings and caveats of the study: Most of the TCR beta V segments (in an earlier analysis) were productive either about 87% or about 30% of the time.

Sequencing was done on a sample of PBMCs. The rearrangement links TRBV5-8 to TRBJ2-5; D possibly corresponds to TRBD1 (5 bases). The origin of this receptor is a man in his thirties or forties in good health and CMV-seropositive. The CDR3 bases are TGTGCCAGCAGCTTAAATGGGGCGACAAAGACCCAGTACTTC. Translating it yields CASSLNGATKTQYF. Together with reference TRBV5-8 and TRBJ2-5, the CDR3 gives the full variable domain: EAGVTQSPTHLIKTRGQQATLRCSPISGHTSVYWYQQALGLGLQFLLWYDEGEERNRGNFPPRFSGRQFPNYSSELNVNALELEDSALYLCASSLNGATKTQYFGPGTRLLVL.